Listed below are T cell receptor beta chains from one sample, sequenced in a study of cytomegalovirus exposure and HLA in healthy donors. Clones were read by immunoSEQ multiplex PCR, and TCRdb kept only the in-frame ones, dropping some. In the table there are about 140,000 clones, around 80% of which are singletons. The sequencing input was PBMCs. These TCRs come from a man aged 30 to 45 in good health and CMV-seronegative. CDR3s include the opening cysteine and the closing phenylalanine or tryptophan. The D gene is left open where the match is weak. Some rows have no size entry. The others give once, few or many, or a class for an expanded clone.

size: NA; D: NA; V: TRBV10-3; J: TRBJ2-1; CDR3: CAISGPDIKQFF; DNA: TGTGCCATCAGTGGGCCAGATATTAAGCAGTTCTTC
size: NA; D: TRBD1; V: TRBV5-4; J: TRBJ2-1; CDR3: CASSYGQGAANEQFF; DNA: TGTGCCAGCAGCTACGGACAGGGGGCGGCCAATGAGCAGTTCTTC
size: NA; D: TRBD1; V: TRBV6-5; J: TRBJ2-7; CDR3: CASSGGQGSEEQYF; DNA: TGTGCCAGCAGTGGGGGACAGGGGTCGGAAGAGCAGTACTTC
size: NA; D: NA; V: TRBV4-2; J: TRBJ1-4; CDR3: CASSPHPGTNEKLFF; DNA: TGTGCCAGCAGCCCCCACCCAGGAACTAATGAAAAACTGTTTTTT
size: NA; D: TRBD1; V: TRBV5-4; J: TRBJ1-1; CDR3: CASSQGTGGVLYTEAFF; DNA: TGTGCCAGCAGTCAAGGGACAGGCGGGGTTTTATACACTGAAGCTTTCTTT
size: NA; D: TRBD1; V: TRBV2; J: TRBJ2-2; CDR3: CASRLQGAVSGTGELFF; DNA: TGTGCCAGCAGACTTCAGGGGGCAGTAAGTGGGACCGGGGAGCTGTTTTTT
size: NA; D: NA; V: TRBV28; J: TRBJ1-5; CDR3: CASRTVDNQPQHF; DNA: TGTGCCAGCAGGACAGTGGACAATCAGCCCCAGCATTTT
size: few; D: NA; V: TRBV19; J: TRBJ1-2; CDR3: CASSIDRPNYGYTF; DNA: TGTGCCAGTAGTATTGACAGACCAAACTATGGCTACACCTTC
size: NA; D: TRBD2; V: TRBV29-1; J: TRBJ2-5; CDR3: CSVGGGETQYF; DNA: TGCAGCGTTGGGGGGGGAGAGACCCAGTACTTC
size: once; D: NA; V: TRBV10-1; J: TRBJ2-1; CDR3: CASSESVTSGEQFF; DNA: TGCGCCAGCAGTGAGTCGGTGACAAGTGGTGAGCAGTTCTTC
size: medium-sized; D: NA; V: TRBV6-5; J: TRBJ1-1; CDR3: CASSYSTLTEAFF; DNA: TGTGCCAGCAGTTACTCGACACTTACTGAAGCTTTCTTT
size: NA; D: TRBD1; V: TRBV7-9; J: TRBJ1-5; CDR3: CASSLAVGDSIYSNQPQHF; DNA: TGTGCCAGCAGCTTAGCGGTGGGGGACAGTATCTATAGCAATCAGCCCCAGCATTTT
size: NA; D: NA; V: TRBV2; J: TRBJ2-1; CDR3: CASLGQQGGNEQFF; DNA: TGTGCCAGCCTCGGCCAACAGGGTGGGAATGAGCAGTTCTTC
size: NA; D: NA; V: TRBV28; J: TRBJ1-5; CDR3: CASWGENQPQHF; DNA: TGTGCCAGCTGGGGGGAGAATCAGCCCCAGCATTTT
size: NA; D: TRBD1; V: TRBV13; J: TRBJ1-6; CDR3: CASSLGDRDNSPLHF; DNA: TGTGCCAGCAGCTTGGGGGACAGAGATAATTCACCCCTCCACTTT
size: NA; D: TRBD1; V: TRBV28; J: TRBJ2-2; CDR3: CASSPHRGLGGELFF; DNA: TGTGCCAGCAGTCCACACAGGGGGCTGGGCGGGGAGCTGTTTTTT
size: NA; D: NA; V: TRBV10-2; J: TRBJ2-7; CDR3: CASKRQGILEQYF; DNA: TGCGCCAGCAAGAGGCAGGGAATTCTCGAGCAGTACTTC